This T cell receptor (beta chain) emerged from a study of blood T cell repertoires in COVID-19 (dated by TCRdb to the early 2020s). Concerning the study at large: Samples covering the acute and convalescent phases of COVID-19 were provided by collaborators in the United States, Italy and Spain. A freely available public database, intended as a resource for researchers studying the immune response to SARS-CoV-2, is where the repertoires were released. The prospective study material was composed of cDNA or gDNA derived from T cells, B-cell-depleted T cells, or PBMCs. Deeply sampled blood TCRbeta repertoires from subjects exposed to, actively infected with, or recovered from COVID-19 were included in the dataset. The samples were drawn from two sources: the first 160 participants of the ongoing ImmuneRACE study, and 1,000 to 1,500 subjects contributed by 6 global collaborators. Where available, HLA class I and class II types were obtained from metadata supplied by the sample provider rather than from assay-based typing. A de-identified subject ID, COVID-19 status, age in years and sex were almost always included in the sample metadata. General findings and caveats noted by the study authors: How much clinical and demographic metadata was included differed by source and by participant, and the metadata was provided uncurated.

TCRbeta CDR3 regions were amplified from genomic DNA by means of the immunoSEQ Assay, a bias-controlled multiplex PCR. Per the source publication's procedure: Nucleated cell counts per sample were estimated from amplification of reference gene primers within the assay. Sequence reads were collapsed and filtered to measure the absolute abundance of every unique TCRbeta CDR3 rearrangement. For each sample, productive Simpson clonality was calculated as the square root of Simpson's diversity index over productive rearrangements. TCRdb retrieved this table from immuneACCESS and kept in-frame rearrangements only. Not all clones are present; in checked studies, unresolved V genes account for under half, and no reason is known for the remainder. V, J and clone size reflect that table, while D and trimming were determined from the DNA. The sample yields about 87,000 clones; around nine tenths were counted once. About 5.1% of the sample goes to the ten largest clones.

Comment on this clone: It has no known antigen specificity. Within one base of it there is no much larger clone, and no base qualities were kept.

Collaborating institutions collected whole blood in K2EDTA tubes following their own protocols. For TCRbeta analysis, collaborator samples were shipped as frozen whole blood, as isolated PBMCs, or as DNA extracted from either sample type. The origin of this receptor is a man aged 35-49 years with acute or convalescent COVID-19. The material sequenced was peripheral blood.

The CDR3 is CASSRDRGTGELFF. The bases are TGTGCCAGCAGCCGGGACAGGGGGACCGGGGAGCTGTTTTTT. This chain joins TRBV14 to TRBJ2-2; TRBD1 lines up with 11 middle nucleotides. According to the germline V gene, CDR1 reads SGHDN and CDR2 reads FVKESK. The CDR3 starts with the cysteine, ends with the phenylalanine, and has 14 residues. Just CDR3 DNA is preserved here, 42 bases in frame from base 1. Here V drops 4 bases and J drops 5 bases, and the junction holds 0 bases not matched to any gene.